Below, one T cell receptor beta chain is given with its context. The antigen is not known. With the Oncomine TCR Beta short-read assay, DNA from cultured CD4+ T cells was sequenced. TCRdb reprocessed the PCR reads with MiXCR, giving one entry per CDR3 protein. Of roughly 19,000 distinct CDR3 sequences listed, about 45% are singletons. This sample was included in a study of vaccination and CD4 T cells after COVID-19. At the level of the study: Cells were stimulated with overlapping spike peptide pools from SARS-CoV-2, HCoV-NL63, HCoV-OC43 and HCoV-229E.

As to time point: late sampling 161 to 241 days after vaccination in a few convalescent patients. Treatment noted: approximately 9-day PBMC culture with coronavirus spike peptide pools or control peptides (ViraFEST assay). Antigen-specific T cells were expanded with peptide pools by ViraFEST, and TCRs were then sequenced. From germline, CDR1 is DFQATT and CDR2 SNEGSKA (reference sequence). The CDR3 spans 15 residues. Trimming took 1 base from V and 2 from J, leaving 13 bases between them. Sequences were derived from CD4+ T cells from blood, cultured in vitro, sampled about 7 months after SARS-CoV-2 vaccination. The sequence was collected from a human donor who had recovered from COVID-19. The V call is TRBV20-1, the J call TRBJ2-3; maybe TRBD2 (6 bases). The CDR3 bases are TGCAGTGCTAGAGCGTTGGGACTTTACACAGATACGCAGTATTTT. Protein sequence: CSARALGLYTDTQYF.